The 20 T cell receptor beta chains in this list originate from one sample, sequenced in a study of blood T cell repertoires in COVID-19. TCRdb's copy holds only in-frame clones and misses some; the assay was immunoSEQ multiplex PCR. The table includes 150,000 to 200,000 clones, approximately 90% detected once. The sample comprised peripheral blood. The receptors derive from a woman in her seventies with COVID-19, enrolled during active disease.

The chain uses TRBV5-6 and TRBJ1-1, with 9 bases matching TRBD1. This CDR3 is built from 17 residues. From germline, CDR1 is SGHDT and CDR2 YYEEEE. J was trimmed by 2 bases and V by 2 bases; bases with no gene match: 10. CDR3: CASSFDRGGNGNTEAFF. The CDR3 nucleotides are TGTGCCAGCAGCTTCGACAGGGGGGGAAACGGAAACACTGAAGCTTTCTTT. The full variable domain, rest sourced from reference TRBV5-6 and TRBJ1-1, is DAGVTQSPTHLIKTRGQQVTLRCSPKSGHDTVSWYQQALGQGPQFIFQYYEEEERQRGNFPDRFSGHQFPNYSSELNVNALLLGDSALYLCASSFDRGGNGNTEAFFGQGTRLTVV.

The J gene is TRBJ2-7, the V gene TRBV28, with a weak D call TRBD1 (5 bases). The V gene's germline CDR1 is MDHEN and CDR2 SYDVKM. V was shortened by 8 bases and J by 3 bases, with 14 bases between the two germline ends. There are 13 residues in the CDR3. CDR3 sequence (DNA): TGTGCCAGCCGCATAGGGGCAGACTACGAGCAGTACTTC. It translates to CASRIGADYEQYF.

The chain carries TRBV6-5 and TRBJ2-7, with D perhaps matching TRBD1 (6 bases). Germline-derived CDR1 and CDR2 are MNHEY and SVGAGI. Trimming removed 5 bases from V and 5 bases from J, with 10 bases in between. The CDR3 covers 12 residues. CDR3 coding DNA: TGTGCCAGCAGTATAGACAGGAACGAGCAGTACTTC. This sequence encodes CASSIDRNEQYF.

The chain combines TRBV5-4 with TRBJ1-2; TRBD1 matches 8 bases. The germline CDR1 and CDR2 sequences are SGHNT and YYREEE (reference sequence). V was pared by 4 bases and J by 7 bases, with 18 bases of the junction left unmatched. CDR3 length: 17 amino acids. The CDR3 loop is CASSPGGTGRVNPGYTF. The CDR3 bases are TGTGCCAGCAGCCCCGGCGGGACAGGACGCGTTAACCCTGGCTACACCTTC. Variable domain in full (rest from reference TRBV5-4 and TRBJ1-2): ETGVTQSPTHLIKTRGQQVTLRCSSQSGHNTVSWYQQALGQGPQFIFQYYREEENGRGNFPPRFSGLQFPNYSSELNVNALELDDSALYLCASSPGGTGRVNPGYTFGSGTRLTVV.

The CDR3 DNA reads as TGTGCCAGCAGTAGATTACTAGCGGGAGGTACGCAGTATTTT. Protein product: CASSRLLAGGTQYF. The gene calls are TRBV6-4 and TRBJ2-3; 12 bases are shared with TRBD2. This CDR3 contains 14 residues. The germline CDR1 and CDR2 sequences are MRHNA and SNTAGT. V was clipped by 5 bases and J by 8 bases; unmatched bases: 5.

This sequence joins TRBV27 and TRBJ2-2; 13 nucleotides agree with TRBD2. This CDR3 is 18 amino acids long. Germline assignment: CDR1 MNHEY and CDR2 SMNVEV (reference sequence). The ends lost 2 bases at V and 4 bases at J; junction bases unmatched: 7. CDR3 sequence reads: CASSLGTSGIRVTGELFF. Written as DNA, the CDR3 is TGTGCCAGCAGTTTAGGGACTAGCGGGATACGTGTCACCGGGGAGCTGTTTTTT.

CDR3 region: CASSLGDRGSSPLHF. CDR3 bases: TGTGCCAGCAGTTTGGGGGACAGGGGTTCTTCACCCCTCCACTTT. The chain combines TRBV28 with TRBJ1-6, with 10 positions matching TRBD1. Germline V gene data show CDR1 as MDHEN and CDR2 as SYDVKM. Trimming removed 3 bases from V and 9 bases from J; junction bases left unmatched: 5. The CDR3 covers 15 residues. Variable domain in full (rest from reference TRBV28 and TRBJ1-6): DVKVTQSSRYLVKRTGEKVFLECVQDMDHENMFWYRQDPGLGLRLIYFSYDVKMKEKGDIPEGYSVSREKKERFSLILESASTNQTSMYLCASSLGDRGSSPLHFGNGTRLTVT.

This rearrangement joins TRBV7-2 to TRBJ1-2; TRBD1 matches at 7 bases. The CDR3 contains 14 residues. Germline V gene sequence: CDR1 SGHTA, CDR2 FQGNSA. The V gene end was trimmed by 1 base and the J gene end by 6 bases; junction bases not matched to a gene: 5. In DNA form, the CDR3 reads TGTGCCAGCAGCTTAGGACAGGGAGGCCATGGCTACACCTTC. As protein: CASSLGQGGHGYTF.

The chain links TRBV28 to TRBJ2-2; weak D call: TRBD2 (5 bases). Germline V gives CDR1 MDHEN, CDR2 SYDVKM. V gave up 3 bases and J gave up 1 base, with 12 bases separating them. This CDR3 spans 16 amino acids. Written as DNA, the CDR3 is TGTGCCAGCAGTTTTGGTGGGAGTCGGAACACCGGGGAGCTGTTTTTT. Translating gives CASSFGGSRNTGELFF.

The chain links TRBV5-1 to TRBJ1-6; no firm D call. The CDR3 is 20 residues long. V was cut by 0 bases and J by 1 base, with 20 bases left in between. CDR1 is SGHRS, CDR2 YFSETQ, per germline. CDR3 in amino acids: CASSLVSGSTSRSYNSPLHF. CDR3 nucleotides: TGCGCCAGCAGCTTGGTATCGGGGTCCACGAGCCGGTCCTATAATTCACCCCTCCACTTT.

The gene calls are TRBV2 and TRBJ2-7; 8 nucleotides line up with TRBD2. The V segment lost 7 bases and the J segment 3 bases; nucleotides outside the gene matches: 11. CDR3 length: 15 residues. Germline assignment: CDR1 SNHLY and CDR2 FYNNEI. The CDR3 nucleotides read TGTGCCAGCACCCAATCGGGACTAGTTCTCTACGAGCAGTACTTC. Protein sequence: CASTQSGLVLYEQYF. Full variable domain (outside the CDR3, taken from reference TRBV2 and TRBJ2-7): EPEVTQTPSHQVTQMGQEVILRCVPISNHLYFYWYRQILGQKVEFLVSFYNNEISEKSEIFDDQFSVERPDGSNFTLKIRSTKLEDSAMYFCASTQSGLVLYEQYFGPGTRLTVT.

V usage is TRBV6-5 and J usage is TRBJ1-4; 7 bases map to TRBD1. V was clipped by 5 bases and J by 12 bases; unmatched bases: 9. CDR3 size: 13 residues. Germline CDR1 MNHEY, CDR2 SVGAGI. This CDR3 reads CASSTTGQLQLFF. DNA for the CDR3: TGTGCCAGCAGTACCACGGGACAGCTCCAACTGTTTTTT.

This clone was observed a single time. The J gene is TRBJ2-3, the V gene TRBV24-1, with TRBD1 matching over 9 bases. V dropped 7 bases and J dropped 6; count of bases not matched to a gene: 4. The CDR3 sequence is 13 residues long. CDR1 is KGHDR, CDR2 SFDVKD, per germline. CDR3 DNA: TGTGCCACCAGGGGGACAGGGAGCGATACGCAGTATTTT. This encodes CATRGTGSDTQYF.

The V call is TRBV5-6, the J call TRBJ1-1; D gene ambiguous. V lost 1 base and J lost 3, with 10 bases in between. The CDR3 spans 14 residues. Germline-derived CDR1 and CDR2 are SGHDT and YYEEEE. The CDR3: CASSLTDWDTEAFF. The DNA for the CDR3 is TGTGCCAGCAGCTTGACAGATTGGGACACTGAAGCTTTCTTT.

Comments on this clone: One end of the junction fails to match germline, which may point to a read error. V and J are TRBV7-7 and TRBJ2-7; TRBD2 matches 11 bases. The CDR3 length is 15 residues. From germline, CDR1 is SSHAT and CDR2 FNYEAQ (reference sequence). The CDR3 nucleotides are TGTGCTAGCAGCTTACGGACTAGCGGGCCATACGAGCAGTACTTC. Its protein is CASSLRTSGPYEQYF.

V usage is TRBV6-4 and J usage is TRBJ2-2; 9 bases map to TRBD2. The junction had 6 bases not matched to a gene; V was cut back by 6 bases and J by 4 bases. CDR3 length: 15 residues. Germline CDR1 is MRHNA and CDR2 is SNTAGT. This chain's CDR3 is CASRKGTSSTGELFF. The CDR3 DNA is TGTGCCAGCAGAAAGGGGACTAGCTCCACCGGGGAGCTGTTTTTT.

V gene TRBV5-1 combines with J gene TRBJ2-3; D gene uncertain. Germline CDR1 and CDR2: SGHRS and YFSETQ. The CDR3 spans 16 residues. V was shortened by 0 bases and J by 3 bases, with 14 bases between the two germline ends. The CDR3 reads CASSLVSADGTDTQYF. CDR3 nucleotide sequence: TGCGCCAGCAGCTTGGTTTCGGCGGATGGTACAGATACGCAGTATTTT.

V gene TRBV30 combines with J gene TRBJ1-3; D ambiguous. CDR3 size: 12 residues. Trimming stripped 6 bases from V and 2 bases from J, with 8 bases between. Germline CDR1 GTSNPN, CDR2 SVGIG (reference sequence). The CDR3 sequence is CACLRPGNTIYF. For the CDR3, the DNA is TGTGCCTGTTTGAGGCCTGGAAACACCATATATTTT.

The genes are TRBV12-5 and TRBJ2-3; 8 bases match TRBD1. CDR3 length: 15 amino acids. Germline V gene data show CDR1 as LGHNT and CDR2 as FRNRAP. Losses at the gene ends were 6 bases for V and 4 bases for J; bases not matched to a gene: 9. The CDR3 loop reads CASGGGQVEADTQYF. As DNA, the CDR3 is TGTGCTAGTGGGGGGGGACAGGTCGAGGCAGATACGCAGTATTTT.

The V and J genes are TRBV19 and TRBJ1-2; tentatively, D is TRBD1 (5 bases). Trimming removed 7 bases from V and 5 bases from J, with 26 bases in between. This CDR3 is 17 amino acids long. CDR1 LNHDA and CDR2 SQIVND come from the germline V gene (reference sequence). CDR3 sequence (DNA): TGTGCCAGTACTACGGATAACAGGAGCAAAGGGGCTTATGGCTACACCTTC. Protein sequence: CASTTDNRSKGAYGYTF.